This T cell receptor (beta chain) appears in the sequencing data of a study of shared clonotypes between healthy human individuals. Study summary: CD8 memory received one plate per donor, CD8 naive two, CD4 memory three and CD4 naive three. Findings and caveats of the study: Unshared clonotypes carried lower generation probabilities than those common to all four donors. Researchers found naive subsets generally carried larger estimated richness than memory subsets.

Several immunoSEQ 96-well plates shared each subset's DNA, each plate a replicate. Some clones are missing from TCRdb's copy, which holds only in-frame ones; the method was immunoSEQ multiplex PCR. The data hold 1 million to 1.2 million clones, with roughly 80% observed a single time. This clone appeared a few times. What it binds is unknown. The CDR3 is 16 residues long. Germline V gene sequence: CDR1 LNHDA, CDR2 SQIVND (reference sequence). V lost 5 bases to trimming and J lost 2 bases; unmatched junction nucleotides: 7. The V gene is TRBV19, the J gene TRBJ1-5; TRBD1 aligns across 9 bases. Specimen: memory CD4+ T cells from PBMCs. Subset defined: CD45RA-negative fraction. The TCR was taken from a man younger than 35 in good health. Some clones in this sample may be carry-over from other donors' samples. The CDR3 DNA is TGTGCCAGTAGTGTTACAGGGGGCGTAGGCAATCAGCCCCAGCATTTT. It is translated as CASSVTGGVGNQPQHF.